This T cell receptor beta chain is drawn from a study of CD8 T cells in ankylosing spondylitis. Findings and limits, study-wide: Within ankylosing spondylitis blood, a TCR beta motif made up of seven to nine highly homologous variants appeared to be characteristic. Both synovial fluid and blood in reactive arthritis had previously been reported to carry some motif variants. The authors found the disease-linked clones to be CD8+ and relatively rare in peripheral blood. Matched ankylosing spondylitis synovial fluid reportedly showed significant enrichment of disease-linked clones.

Making the TCR beta libraries involved quantitative 5'-RACE with molecular barcodes. Each CDR3 protein is one row after TCRdb ran MiXCR on the 5' RACE reads. The sample contains fewer than 500,000 distinct CDR3 sequences, 25% to 30% of which appear only once. V lost 7 bases, J lost 9 bases, and 5 bases stayed unmatched. The CDR3 has 12 residues. Germline V gene sequence: CDR1 SGHNT, CDR2 YENEEA. As to this clonotype: What it recognizes is unknown.

The sample comprised blood, either unsorted or a sorted T cell fraction (not recorded which). The rearrangement links TRBV11-3 to TRBJ2-1; TRBD1 matches at 8 bases. The source of this sequence is a male donor with ankylosing spondylitis. DNA of the CDR3: TGTGCCAGCACCGGACAGGGTGGTGAGCAGTTCTTC. Translated, it gives CASTGQGGEQFF.